This note documents a single TCR beta chain sequence. Its antigen is undetermined. These data belong to a study of shared clonotypes between healthy human individuals. Study details: A couple of female and a few male donors aged 18 to 49 were enrolled. Overall study results and limits: Among four donors, about 5% of naive CD4 clonotypes were found in common.

Losses at the gene ends were 2 bases for V and 6 bases for J; bases not matched to a gene: 4. The CDR3 is 15 residues long. The germline V gene has CDR1 MNHEY and CDR2 SVGAGI. Produced via immunoSEQ multiplex PCR; TCRdb's table is partial and in-frame only. Among some 89,000 clones, about 68% were seen once, and the ten largest hold roughly 40%. The chain links TRBV6-5 to TRBJ2-2; TRBD1 aligns across 9 bases. The clonotype was recovered from a man in his thirties or forties in good health. Sequenced sample: memory CD8+ T cells sorted from blood. The sample's subset: CD45RO+ cells pooled with CCR7-negative TemRA cells. CDR3 residues: CASSYGTGRAGELFF. In DNA, the CDR3 is TGTGCCAGCAGTTACGGGACAGGGCGGGCCGGGGAGCTGTTTTTT.